The 10 T cell receptor beta chains below come from one sample, sequenced in a study of shared clonotypes between healthy human individuals. The protocol was immunoSEQ multiplex PCR, while the TCRdb copy is restricted to in-frame clones and leaves out a portion. The sample includes around 320,000 clones, around 86% seen only once; the top ten take around 15%. Sequenced sample: memory CD8+ T cells sorted from blood. Subset noted: CD45RO+ cells pooled with CCR7-negative TemRA cells. These receptors were obtained from a man aged 18 to 29 in good health.

The chain employs TRBV11-2 and TRBJ2-7, with D maybe TRBD2 (6 bases). The CDR3 loop spans 13 amino acids. V was pared by 5 bases and J by 2 bases, with 10 bases between. Per germline, CDR1 SGHAT and CDR2 FQNNGV. The CDR3 loop reads CASSLRTTYEQYF. The CDR3 bases are TGTGCCAGCAGCCTGCGGACTACCTACGAGCAGTACTTC.

J is TRBJ1-5 and V is TRBV27; D is unresolved. V was shortened by 5 bases and J by 4 bases, with 12 bases between the two germline ends. This CDR3 has 14 amino acids. Germline V gene sequence: CDR1 MNHEY, CDR2 SMNVEV (reference sequence). The CDR3 coding sequence is TGTGCCAGCAGTCTCCGGGGTCCTAATCAGCCCCAGCATTTT. This gives the protein CASSLRGPNQPQHF.

This chain uses TRBV2 with TRBJ1-3, with TRBD1 as a possible D gene (5 bases). This CDR3 spans 15 amino acids. Germline V gives CDR1 SNHLY, CDR2 FYNNEI. CDR3 sequence (DNA): TGTGCAGCCACAGGAGGACCTAGCTCTGGAAACACCATATATTTT. This gives the protein CAATGGPSSGNTIYF.

The chain links TRBV6-5 to TRBJ1-1; 7 bases fit TRBD1. CDR3 length: 13 amino acids. V lost 0 bases to trimming and J lost 11 bases; unmatched junction nucleotides: 6. Germline V gene lookup returns CDR1 MNHEY and CDR2 SVGAGI. This CDR3 is CASSYSAGQMAFF. CDR3 DNA: TGTGCCAGCAGTTACTCCGCGGGACAGATGGCTTTCTTT.

The chain has TRBV25-1 and TRBJ1-2; perhaps TRBD1 as D (6 bases). This CDR3 has 12 amino acids. V lost 6 bases and J 8 bases, leaving 13 bases between the germline ends. Germline CDR1 is MGHDK and CDR2 is SYGVNS. CDR3 sequence (DNA): TGTGCCAGCAGGATACAGGGTGGCGGCTACACCTTC. Its protein product is CASRIQGGGYTF.

This clone was detected only once. This sequence joins TRBV29-1 and TRBJ2-6, with D unresolved. This CDR3 contains 17 residues. Germline CDR1 reads SQVTM; CDR2 reads ANQGSEA. V was pared by 0 bases and J by 0 bases, with 12 bases between. The CDR3 DNA is TGCAGCGTTGAAGATCTGTCAGTTACCTCTGGGGCCAACGTCCTGACTTTC. This gives the protein CSVEDLSVTSGANVLTF. Filled out from reference TRBV29-1 and TRBJ2-6, the complete variable domain reads SAVISQKPSRDICQRGTSLTIQCQVDSQVTMMFWYRQQPGQSLTLIATANQGSEATYESGFVIDKFPISRPNLTFSTLTVSNMSPEDSSIYLCSVEDLSVTSGANVLTFGAGSRLTVL.

The rearrangement links TRBV11-2 to TRBJ2-7; 7 bases are shared with TRBD1. The CDR3 runs 14 residues. Trimming removed 5 bases from V and 4 bases from J; junction bases left unmatched: 8. From germline, CDR1 is SGHAT and CDR2 FQNNGV. The CDR3 spells CASSVGTDRYEQYF. The CDR3 nucleotides read TGTGCCAGCAGCGTAGGGACAGACCGTTACGAGCAGTACTTC. The full variable domain, in which reference TRBV11-2 and TRBJ2-7 provide the parts outside the CDR3, is EAGVAQSPRYKIIEKRQSVAFWCNPISGHATLYWYQQILGQGPKLLIQFQNNGVVDDSQLPKDRFSAERLKGVDSTLKIQPAKLEDSAVYLCASSVGTDRYEQYFGPGTRLTVT.

The chain carries TRBV7-6 and TRBJ2-7; tentatively, D is TRBD2 (5 bases). Germline values: CDR1 SGHVS, CDR2 FNYEAQ. Trimming left V 1 base short and J 5 bases short, with 18 bases between. The CDR3 length is 16 residues. CDR3: CASSLVAMPAGHEQYF. The CDR3, as DNA: TGTGCCAGCAGCTTAGTGGCGATGCCGGCGGGCCACGAGCAGTACTTC.

The CDR3 DNA reads TGTGCCAGCAGATCATTTCTCCGGGAGGACGAGCAGTACTTC. This translates into CASRSFLREDEQYF. The chain couples TRBV5-5 to TRBJ2-7, with 7 positions matching TRBD2. Germline-derived CDR1 and CDR2 are SGHKS and YYEKEE (reference sequence). The V and J ends lost 5 bases and 5 bases, in that order; junction bases with no gene match: 10. CDR3 size: 14 residues.

A single count supports this clone. The V and J genes are TRBV6-5 and TRBJ2-7; D ambiguous. The CDR3 length is 10 residues. CDR1 is MNHEY and CDR2 is SVGAGI in the germline V gene. CDR3 bases: TGTTCCTCAGGTGACTACGAGCAGTACTTC. Amino acid sequence: CSSGDYEQYF.